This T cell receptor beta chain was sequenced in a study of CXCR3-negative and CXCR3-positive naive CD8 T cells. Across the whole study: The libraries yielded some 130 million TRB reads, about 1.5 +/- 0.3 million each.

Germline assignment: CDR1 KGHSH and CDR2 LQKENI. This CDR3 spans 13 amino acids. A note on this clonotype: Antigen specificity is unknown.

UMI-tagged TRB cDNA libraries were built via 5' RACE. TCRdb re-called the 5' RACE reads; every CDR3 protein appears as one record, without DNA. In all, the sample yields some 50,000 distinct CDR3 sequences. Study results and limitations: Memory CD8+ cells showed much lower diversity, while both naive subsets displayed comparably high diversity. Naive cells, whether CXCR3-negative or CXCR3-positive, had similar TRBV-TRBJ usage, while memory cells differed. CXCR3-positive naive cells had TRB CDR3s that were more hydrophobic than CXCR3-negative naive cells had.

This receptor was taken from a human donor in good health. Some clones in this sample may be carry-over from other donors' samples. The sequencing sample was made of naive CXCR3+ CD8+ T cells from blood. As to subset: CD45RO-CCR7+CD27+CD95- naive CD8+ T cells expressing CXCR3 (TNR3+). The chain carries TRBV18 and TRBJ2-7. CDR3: CASSPQADYEQYF.